The 3 T cell receptor beta chains given below trace back to one sample, sequenced in a study of cytomegalovirus exposure and HLA in healthy donors. Sequencing was performed with immunoSEQ multiplex PCR; in TCRdb, only in-frame clones are kept and a portion is missing. The data hold 90,000 or so clones, with less than 85% observed a single time. Source material: PBMCs. These receptors were collected from a man between 18 and 35 years old in good health and CMV-seropositive.

Of note for this clone: Different DNA sequences within this sample yield the same CDR3. J is TRBJ1-1 and V is TRBV11-3; weak D call: TRBD1 (5 bases). CDR3 length: 14 residues. Germline loops: CDR1 SGHNT, CDR2 YENEEA. Trimming stripped 1 base from V and 0 bases from J, with 6 bases between. The chain's CDR3 is CASSLAGMNTEAFF. In DNA form, the CDR3 reads TGTGCCAGCAGCTTAGCAGGGATGAACACTGAAGCTTTCTTT.

Here the CDR3 DNA reads TGTGCCAGCAGTGAGCCGGGACAGGCTAACTATGGCTACACCTTC. Translated, it gives CASSEPGQANYGYTF. The chain recombines TRBV6-1 with TRBJ1-2; 8 bases are a match to TRBD1. V lost 3 bases, J lost 0 bases, and 3 bases stayed unmatched. The germline V gene has CDR1 MNHNS and CDR2 SASEGT. The length of the CDR3 is 15 residues.

This chain links TRBV6-5 with TRBJ2-3; 7 nucleotides align to TRBD2. J gave up 8 bases and V 0 bases, and 11 bases lay outside the gene matches. The CDR3 is 16 residues long. From germline, CDR1 is MNHEY and CDR2 SVGAGI. CDR3 nucleotide sequence: TGTGCCAGCAGTTACTCTAGGTTTGCGGGAGTGAGTACGCAGTATTTT. Translation gives CASSYSRFAGVSTQYF.